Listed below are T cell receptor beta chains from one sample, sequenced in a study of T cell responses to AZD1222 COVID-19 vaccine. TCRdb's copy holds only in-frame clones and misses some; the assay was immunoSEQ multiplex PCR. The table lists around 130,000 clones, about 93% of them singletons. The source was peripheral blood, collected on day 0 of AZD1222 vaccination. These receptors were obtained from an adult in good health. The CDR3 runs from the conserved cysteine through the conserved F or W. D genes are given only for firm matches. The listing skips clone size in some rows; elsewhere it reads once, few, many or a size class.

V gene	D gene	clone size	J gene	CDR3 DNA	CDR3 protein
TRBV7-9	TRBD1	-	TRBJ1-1	TGTGCCAGCAGCTTAGAGGACAGGGATGCTTTCTTT	CASSLEDRDAFF
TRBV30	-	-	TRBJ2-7	TGTGCCTGGAGTCCTCTACCGCTCTCCTACGAGCAGTACTTC	CAWSPLPLSYEQYF
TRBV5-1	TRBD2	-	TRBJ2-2	TGCGCCAGCAGCTTGGTGGGAGGGCCGAACACCGGGGAGCTGTTTTTT	CASSLVGGPNTGELFF
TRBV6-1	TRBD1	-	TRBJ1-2	TGTGCCAGCAGTGATTCCTCAGGGGGCGCGCGGGGCTACACCTTC	CASSDSSGGARGYTF
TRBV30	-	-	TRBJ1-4	TGTGCCTGGAGATTACGACAGGCGGCTAATGAAAAACTGTTTTTT	CAWRLRQAANEKLFF
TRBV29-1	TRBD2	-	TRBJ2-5	TGCAGCGTTGAACTAGCGGGGGTGGTTCAAGAGACCCAGTACTTC	CSVELAGVVQETQYF
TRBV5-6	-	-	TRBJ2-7	TGTGCCAGCAGCTGGGGGCGCCTGTTCTACGAGCAGTACTTC	CASSWGRLFYEQYF
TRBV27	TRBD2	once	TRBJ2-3	TGTGCCAGCAGTTACGGGGGGTTCACAGATACGCAGTATTTT	CASSYGGFTDTQYF
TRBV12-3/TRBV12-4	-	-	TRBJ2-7	TGTGCCAGCAGTTTGGGAAACGAGCAGTACTTC	CASSLGNEQYF
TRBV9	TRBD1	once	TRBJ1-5	TGTGCCAGCAGCGCCGAAGACAGGGTGGATCAGCCCCAGCATTTT	CASSAEDRVDQPQHF
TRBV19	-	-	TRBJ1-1	TGTGCCAGTAGTATGCGGGGCACGAGTAACACTGAAGCTTTCTTT	CASSMRGTSNTEAFF
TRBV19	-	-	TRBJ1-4	TGTGCCAGTAGTTCAGAAGGTACAACTAATGAAAAACTGTTTTTT	CASSSEGTTNEKLFF
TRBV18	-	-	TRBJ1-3	TGTGCCAGCTCACCGACCGCTCTCTCTGGAAACACCATATATTTT	CASSPTALSGNTIYF
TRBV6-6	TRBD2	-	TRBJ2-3	TGTGCCAGCATGTTAGCGGGGGTTGCAGATACGCAGTATTTT	CASMLAGVADTQYF
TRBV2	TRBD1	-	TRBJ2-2	TGTGCCAGCAGTGACGGGGACAGGGTGTCCACCGGGGAGCTGTTTTTT	CASSDGDRVSTGELFF
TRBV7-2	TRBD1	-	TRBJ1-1	TGTGCCAGCAGCACACAGGGGGCCACTGAAGCTTTCTTT	CASSTQGATEAFF
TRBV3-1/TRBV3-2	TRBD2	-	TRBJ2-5	TGTGCCAGCCGGCTAGCGGTACGAGAGACCCAGTACTTC	CASRLAVRETQYF
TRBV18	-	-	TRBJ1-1	TGTGCCAGCTCACCAAGGTTGGGAGGCGGAGAGGGTACTGAAGCTTTCTTT	CASSPRLGGGEGTEAFF
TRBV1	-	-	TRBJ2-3	TGCACCAGCAGCCAAGTGGTTGACAGCACAGATACGCAGTATTTT	CTSSQVVDSTDTQYF
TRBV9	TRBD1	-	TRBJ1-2	TGTGCCAGCAGCGCCGGGACAGGGAGGGCCGCTGGCTACACCTTC	CASSAGTGRAAGYTF
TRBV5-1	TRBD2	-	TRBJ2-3	TGCGCCAGCAGCTTGACCGCTAGCGGGGGGGCCGAAGGAGATACGCAGTATTTT	CASSLTASGGAEGDTQYF
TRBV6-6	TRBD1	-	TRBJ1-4	TGTGCCAGCAGCCGTTCCCCGACAGGGACTAATGAAAAACTGTTTTTT	CASSRSPTGTNEKLFF
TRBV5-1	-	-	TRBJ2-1	TGCGCCAGCAGCTTGTATCCCCCCCAGAAATTATACAATGAGCAGTTCTTC	CASSLYPPQKLYNEQFF
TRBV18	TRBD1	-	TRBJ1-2	TGTGCCAGCTCACCCCTGGACAGGAACTATGGCTACACCTTC	CASSPLDRNYGYTF
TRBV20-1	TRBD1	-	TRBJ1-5	TGCAGTGCTAGTATGGAATTGACAGGGAATGCGCCCCAGCATTTT	CSASMELTGNAPQHF
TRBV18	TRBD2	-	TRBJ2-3	TGTGCCAGCTCACCGTCGCTAGCGGGGGCCATGAGCACAGATACGCAGTATTTT	CASSPSLAGAMSTDTQYF
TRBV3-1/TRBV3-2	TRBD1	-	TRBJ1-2	TGTGCCAGCAGCCAAGAGGGTGGGACAGGGGTTAGCTATGGCTACACCTTC	CASSQEGGTGVSYGYTF
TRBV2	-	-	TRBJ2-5	TGTGCCAGCAGGCCGGACATTCTAGAGACCCAGTACTTC	CASRPDILETQYF
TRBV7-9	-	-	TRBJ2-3	TGTGCCAGCAGCTTAGCGGGGAGTACGCAGTATTTT	CASSLAGSTQYF
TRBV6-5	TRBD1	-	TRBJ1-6	TGTGCCAGCAGAACCCGAACAGGGGAAGGGTCACCCCTCCACTTT	CASRTRTGEGSPLHF
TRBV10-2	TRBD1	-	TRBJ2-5	TGCGCCAGCAGTGATTCAAGGACAGGGGCGACCCAGTACTTC	CASSDSRTGATQYF
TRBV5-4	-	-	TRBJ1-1	TGTGCCAGCAGGCGAGACAGGGAAGCTTTCTTT	CASRRDREAFF
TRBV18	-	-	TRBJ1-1	TGTGCCAGCTCACCTAACAGAGACACTGAAGCTTTCTTT	CASSPNRDTEAFF
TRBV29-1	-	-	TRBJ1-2	TGCAGCGTTGATGATCTGAACTATGGCTACACCTTC	CSVDDLNYGYTF
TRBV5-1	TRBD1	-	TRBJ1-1	TGCGCCAGCAGCTACTCTCCGGGACAGACGAACACTGAAGCTTTCTTT	CASSYSPGQTNTEAFF
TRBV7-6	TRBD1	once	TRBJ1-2	TGTGCCAGCAGCCTCGGGACAGGACTTCCTCATGGCTACACCTTC	CASSLGTGLPHGYTF
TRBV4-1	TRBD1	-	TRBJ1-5	TGCGCCAGCAGCTTCAACGAAGGGACAGGGGGGCCCCAGCATTTT	CASSFNEGTGGPQHF
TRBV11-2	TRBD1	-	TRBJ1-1	TGTGCCAGCAGCACACACAGGGGGCAGGGCACTGAAGCTTTCTTT	CASSTHRGQGTEAFF